This T cell receptor (beta chain) was retrieved from a study of cytomegalovirus exposure and HLA in healthy donors. About this clone: Its antigen is still unknown. The limits of the CDR3 on the DNA are not certain, so only TCRdb's listed CDR3 is given.

Germline lookup yields CDR1 SGHAT and CDR2 FQNNGV. The CDR3 is 14 residues long, counting both termini. The study's findings and limits: Later on, an analysis showed TCR association rates differing by HLA locus, with DRB1 the most and HLA-C the fewest. Listed as cytomegalovirus-associated were 150 or so TCR beta chains. Analysis performed later found under 20,000 TCR beta sequences associated with HLA alleles at 0.05 false discovery rate.

PCR primers comprised 60 Vbeta and 13 Jbeta primers. Produced via immunoSEQ multiplex PCR; TCRdb's table is partial and in-frame only. The sample shows 200,000 to 250,000 clones, roughly 79% of them seen only once. The TCR comes from a woman aged 40-49 years in good health and CMV-seronegative. Sequencing was done on a sample of PBMCs. The V gene is TRBV11-2, the J gene TRBJ1-3. The chain's CDR3 is CASSSSPGGNTIYF.